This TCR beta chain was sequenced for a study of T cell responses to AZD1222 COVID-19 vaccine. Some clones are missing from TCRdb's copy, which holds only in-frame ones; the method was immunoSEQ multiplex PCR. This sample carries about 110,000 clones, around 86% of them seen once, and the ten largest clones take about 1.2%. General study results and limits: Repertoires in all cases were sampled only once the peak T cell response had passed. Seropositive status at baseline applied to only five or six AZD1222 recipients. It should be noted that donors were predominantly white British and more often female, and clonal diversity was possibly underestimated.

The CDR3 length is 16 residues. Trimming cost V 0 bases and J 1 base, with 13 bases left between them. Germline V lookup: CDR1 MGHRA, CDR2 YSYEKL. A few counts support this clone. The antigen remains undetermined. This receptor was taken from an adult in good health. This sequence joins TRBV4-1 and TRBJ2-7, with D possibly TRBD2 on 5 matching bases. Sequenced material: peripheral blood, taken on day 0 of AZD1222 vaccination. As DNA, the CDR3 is TGCGCCAGCAGCCAAGATAGCGCGGCTCGGTCCTACGAGCAGTACTTC. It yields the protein CASSQDSAARSYEQYF.